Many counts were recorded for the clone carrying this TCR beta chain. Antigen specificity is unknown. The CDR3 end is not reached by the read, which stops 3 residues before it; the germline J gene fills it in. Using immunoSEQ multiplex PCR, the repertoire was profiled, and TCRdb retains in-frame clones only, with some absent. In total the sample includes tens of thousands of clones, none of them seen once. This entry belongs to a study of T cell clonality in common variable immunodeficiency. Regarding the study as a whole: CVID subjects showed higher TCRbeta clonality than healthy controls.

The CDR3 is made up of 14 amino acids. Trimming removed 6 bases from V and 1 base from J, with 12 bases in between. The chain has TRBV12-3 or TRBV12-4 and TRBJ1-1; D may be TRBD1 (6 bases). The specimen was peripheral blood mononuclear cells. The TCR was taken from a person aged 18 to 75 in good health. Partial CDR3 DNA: TGTGCCAGCAGCTATGGGACACCGAACACTGAA. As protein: CASSYGTPNTE. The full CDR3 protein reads CASSYGTPNTEAFF.